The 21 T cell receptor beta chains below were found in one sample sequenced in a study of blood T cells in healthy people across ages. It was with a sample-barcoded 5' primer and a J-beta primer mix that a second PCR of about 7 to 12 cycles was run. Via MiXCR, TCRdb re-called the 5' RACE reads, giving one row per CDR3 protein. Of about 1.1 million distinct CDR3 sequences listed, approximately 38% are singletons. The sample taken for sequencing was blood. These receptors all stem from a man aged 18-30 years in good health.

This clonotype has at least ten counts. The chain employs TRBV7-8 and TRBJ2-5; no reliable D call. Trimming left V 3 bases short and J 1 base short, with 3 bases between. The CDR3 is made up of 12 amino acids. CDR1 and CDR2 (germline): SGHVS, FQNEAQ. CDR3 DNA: TGTGCCAGCAGCTTTCCCCAAGAGACCCAGTACTTC. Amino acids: CASSFPQETQYF.

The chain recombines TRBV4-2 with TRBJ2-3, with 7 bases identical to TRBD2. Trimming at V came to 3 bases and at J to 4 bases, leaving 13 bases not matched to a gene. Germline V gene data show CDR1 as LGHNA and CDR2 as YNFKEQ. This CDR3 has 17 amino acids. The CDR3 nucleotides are TGTGCCAGCAGCCAGTGGGAGGGAGGTAGCGGTGCAGATACGCAGTATTTT. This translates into CASSQWEGGSGADTQYF.

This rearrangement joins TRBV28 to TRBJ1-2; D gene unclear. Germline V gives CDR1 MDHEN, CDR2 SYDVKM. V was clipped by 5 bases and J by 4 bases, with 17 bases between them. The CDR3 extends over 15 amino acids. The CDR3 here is CASSPSGRATYGYTF. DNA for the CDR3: TGTGCCAGCAGTCCGTCCGGGAGGGCCACCTATGGCTACACCTTC.

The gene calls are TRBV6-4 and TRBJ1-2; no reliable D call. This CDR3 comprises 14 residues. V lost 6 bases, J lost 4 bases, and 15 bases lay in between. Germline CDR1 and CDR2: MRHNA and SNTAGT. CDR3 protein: CASSPEDDRYGYTF. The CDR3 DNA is TGTGCCAGCAGCCCCGAGGACGATCGCTATGGCTACACCTTC.

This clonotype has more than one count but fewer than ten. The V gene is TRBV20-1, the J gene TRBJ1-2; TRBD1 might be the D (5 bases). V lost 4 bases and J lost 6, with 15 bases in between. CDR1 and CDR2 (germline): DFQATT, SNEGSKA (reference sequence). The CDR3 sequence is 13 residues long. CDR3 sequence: CSATPRATNGYTF. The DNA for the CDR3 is TGCAGTGCTACCCCCAGGGCAACCAATGGCTACACCTTC.

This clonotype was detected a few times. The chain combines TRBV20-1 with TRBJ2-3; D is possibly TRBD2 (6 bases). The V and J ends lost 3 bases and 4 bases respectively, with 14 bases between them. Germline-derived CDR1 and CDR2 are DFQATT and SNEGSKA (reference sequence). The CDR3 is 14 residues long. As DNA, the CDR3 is TGCAGTGCTAGCCCTTCCGGGGGACCAGATACGCAGTATTTT. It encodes CSASPSGGPDTQYF.

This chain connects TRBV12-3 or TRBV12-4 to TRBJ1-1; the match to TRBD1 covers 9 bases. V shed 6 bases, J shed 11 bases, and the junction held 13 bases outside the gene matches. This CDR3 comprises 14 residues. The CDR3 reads CASRARDRAPRAFF. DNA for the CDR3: TGTGCCAGCAGAGCCCGGGACAGGGCTCCGAGGGCTTTCTTT.

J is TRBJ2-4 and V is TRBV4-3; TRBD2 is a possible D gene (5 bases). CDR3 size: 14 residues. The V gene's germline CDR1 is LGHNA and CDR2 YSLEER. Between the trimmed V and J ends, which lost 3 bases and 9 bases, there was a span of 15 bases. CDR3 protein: CASSQYHGEGIQYF. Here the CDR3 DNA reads TGCGCCAGCAGCCAGTACCACGGAGAGGGCATTCAGTACTTC.

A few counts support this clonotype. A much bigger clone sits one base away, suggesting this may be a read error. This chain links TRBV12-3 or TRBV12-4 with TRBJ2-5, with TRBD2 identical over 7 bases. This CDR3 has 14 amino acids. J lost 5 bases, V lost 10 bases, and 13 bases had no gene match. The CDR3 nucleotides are TGTGCCACCCGTAGACCTAGCGGTGAGGAGACCCAGTACTTC. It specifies CATRRPSGEETQYF.

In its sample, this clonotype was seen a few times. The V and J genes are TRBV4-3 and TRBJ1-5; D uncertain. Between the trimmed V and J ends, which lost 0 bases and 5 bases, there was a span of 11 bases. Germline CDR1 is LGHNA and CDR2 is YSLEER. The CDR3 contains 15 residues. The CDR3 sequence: CASSQDNADDQPQHF. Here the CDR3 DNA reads TGCGCCAGCAGCCAAGATAACGCGGACGATCAGCCCCAGCATTTT.

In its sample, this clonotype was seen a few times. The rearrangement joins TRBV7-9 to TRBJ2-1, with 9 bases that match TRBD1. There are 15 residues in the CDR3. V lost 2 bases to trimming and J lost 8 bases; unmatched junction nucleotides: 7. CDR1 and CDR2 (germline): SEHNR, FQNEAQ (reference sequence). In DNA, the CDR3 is TGTGCCAGCAGCTTAATGGGGACAGGGTACGATGAGCAGTTCTTC. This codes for CASSLMGTGYDEQFF.

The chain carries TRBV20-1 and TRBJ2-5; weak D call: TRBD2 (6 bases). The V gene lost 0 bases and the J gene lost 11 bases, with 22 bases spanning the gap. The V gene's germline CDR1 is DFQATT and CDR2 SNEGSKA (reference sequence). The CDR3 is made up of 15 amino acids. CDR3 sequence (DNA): TGCAGTGCTAGAGATCCCCGGGGGAGGTACAATGAGCAGTACTTC. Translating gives CSARDPRGRYNEQYF.

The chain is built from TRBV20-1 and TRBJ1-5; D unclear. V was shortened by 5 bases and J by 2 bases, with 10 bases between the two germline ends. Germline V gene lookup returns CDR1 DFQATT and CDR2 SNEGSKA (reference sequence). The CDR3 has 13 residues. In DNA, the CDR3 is TGCAGTGCTGTTACAAATGGCAATCAGCCCCAGCATTTT. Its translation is CSAVTNGNQPQHF.

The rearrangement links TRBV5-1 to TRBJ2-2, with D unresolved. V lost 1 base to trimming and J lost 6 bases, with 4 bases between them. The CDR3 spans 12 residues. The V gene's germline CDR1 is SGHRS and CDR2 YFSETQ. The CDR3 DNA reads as TGCGCCAGCAGCTTGATGTCCGGGGAGCTGTTTTTT. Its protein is CASSLMSGELFF.

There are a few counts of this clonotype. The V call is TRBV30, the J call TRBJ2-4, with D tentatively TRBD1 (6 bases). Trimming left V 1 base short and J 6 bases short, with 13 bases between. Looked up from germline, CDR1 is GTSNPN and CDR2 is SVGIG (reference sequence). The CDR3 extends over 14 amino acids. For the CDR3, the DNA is TGTGCCTGGAGTGAAATACAGGGTAGAAACATTCAGTACTTC. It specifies CAWSEIQGRNIQYF.

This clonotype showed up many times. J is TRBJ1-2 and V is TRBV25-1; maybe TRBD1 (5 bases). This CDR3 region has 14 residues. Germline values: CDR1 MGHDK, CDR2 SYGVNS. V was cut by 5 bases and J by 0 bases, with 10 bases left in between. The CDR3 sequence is CASSIDSSNYGYTF. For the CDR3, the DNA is TGTGCCAGCAGTATCGACAGTTCTAACTATGGCTACACCTTC.

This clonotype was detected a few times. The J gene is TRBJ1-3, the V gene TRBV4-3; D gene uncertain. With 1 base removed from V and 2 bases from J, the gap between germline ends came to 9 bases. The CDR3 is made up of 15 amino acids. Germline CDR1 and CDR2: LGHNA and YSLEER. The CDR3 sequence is CASSQGYLAGNTIYF. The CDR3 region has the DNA TGCGCCAGCAGCCAAGGGTATCTAGCTGGAAACACCATATATTTT.

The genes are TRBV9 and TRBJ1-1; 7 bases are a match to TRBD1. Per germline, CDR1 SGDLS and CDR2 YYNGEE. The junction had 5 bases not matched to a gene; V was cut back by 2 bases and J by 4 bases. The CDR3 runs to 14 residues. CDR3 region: CASSVTGFGTEAFF. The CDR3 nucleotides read TGTGCCAGCAGCGTGACAGGGTTCGGCACTGAAGCTTTCTTT. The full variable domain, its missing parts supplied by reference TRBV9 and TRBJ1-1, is DSGVTQTPKHLITATGQRVTLRCSPRSGDLSVYWYQQSLDQGLQFLIQYYNGEERAKGNILERFSAQQFPDLHSELNLSSLELGDSALYFCASSVTGFGTEAFFGQGTRLTVV.

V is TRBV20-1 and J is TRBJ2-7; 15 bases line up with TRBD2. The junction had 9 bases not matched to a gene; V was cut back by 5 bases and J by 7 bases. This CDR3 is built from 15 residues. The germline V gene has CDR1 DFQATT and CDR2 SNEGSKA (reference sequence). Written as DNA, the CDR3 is TGCAGTGCTCATCAAGGGACTAGCGGGGGGAATGAGCAGTACTTC. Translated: CSAHQGTSGGNEQYF.

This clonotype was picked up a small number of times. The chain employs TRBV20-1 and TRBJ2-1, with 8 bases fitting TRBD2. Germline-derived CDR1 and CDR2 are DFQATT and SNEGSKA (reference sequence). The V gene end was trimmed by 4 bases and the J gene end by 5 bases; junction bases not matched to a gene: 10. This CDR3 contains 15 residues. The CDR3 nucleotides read TGCAGTGCTAAGGCAGCGGGGGAACTCCACAATGAGCAGTTCTTC. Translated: CSAKAAGELHNEQFF.

The CDR3 DNA reads TGCAGTGCTAGAGATATTAGGGCTAGCGGGGGCACAGATACGCAGTATTTT. It translates to CSARDIRASGGTDTQYF. The chain carries TRBV20-1 and TRBJ2-3; 9 nucleotides line up with TRBD2. CDR3 length: 17 residues. Germline assignment: CDR1 DFQATT and CDR2 SNEGSKA (reference sequence). J gave up 1 base and V 0 bases, and 8 bases lay outside the gene matches.